The clone carrying this T cell receptor (beta chain) showed up just a few times. In the authors' workflow: Counts of nucleated cells, estimated from reference gene primer amplification, were obtained. Repertoires were generated with immunoSEQ multiplex PCR, while TCRdb's copy carries only in-frame clones and drops some. V and J calls plus clone size are reproduced from that table; the DNA served to infer D and trimming. The table shows around 100,000 clones, with just under 85% occurring only once. With 5 bases removed from V and 4 bases from J, the gap between germline ends came to 15 bases. Germline CDR1 and CDR2: SEHNR and FQNEAQ (reference sequence). The CDR3 extends over 14 amino acids. The data belong to a study of blood T cell repertoires in COVID-19. Study-wide background: The origin of the acute and convalescent COVID-19 samples was the United States, Italy and Spain. PBMCs, B-cell-depleted T cells, or T cells were the source of the cDNA or gDNA that made up the material.

The chain has TRBV7-9 and TRBJ2-7; weak D call: TRBD1 (5 bases). This receptor was taken from a man aged 45-60 years with active or convalescent COVID-19. The sequencing sample was made of peripheral blood. This CDR3 reads CASSLGQADYEQYF. The CDR3 DNA is TGTGCCAGCAGCCTAGGACAAGCAGATTACGAGCAGTACTTC.